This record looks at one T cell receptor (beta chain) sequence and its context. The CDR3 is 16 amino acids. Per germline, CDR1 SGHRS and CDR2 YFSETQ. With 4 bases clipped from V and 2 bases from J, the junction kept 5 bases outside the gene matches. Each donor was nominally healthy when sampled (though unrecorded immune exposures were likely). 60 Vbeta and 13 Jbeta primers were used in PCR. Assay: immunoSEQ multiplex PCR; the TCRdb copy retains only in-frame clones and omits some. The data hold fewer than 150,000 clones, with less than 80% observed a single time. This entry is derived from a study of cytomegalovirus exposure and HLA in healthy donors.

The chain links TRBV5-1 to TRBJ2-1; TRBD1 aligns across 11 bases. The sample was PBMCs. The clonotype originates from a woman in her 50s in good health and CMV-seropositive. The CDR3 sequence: CASSTGTGGPYNEQFF. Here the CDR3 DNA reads TGCGCCAGCAGCACCGGGACAGGGGGACCCTACAATGAGCAGTTCTTC.